This T cell receptor beta chain emerged from a study of control samples from healthy donors and cancer patients. Profiling relied on immunoSEQ multiplex PCR, and the TCRdb table lists in-frame clones only, not all of them. Altogether some 200,000 clones are present, 91% being singletons, with the ten largest covering 1.5%. Between the trimmed V and J ends, which lost 2 bases and 4 bases, there was a span of 5 bases. The CDR3 is made up of 11 amino acids. The germline gives CDR1 GTSNPN, CDR2 SVGIG (reference sequence). This receptor was taken from a woman between 25 and 40 years old in good health. This chain uses TRBV30 with TRBJ1-2; D call uncertain. Sequenced material: blood. CDR3 sequence reads: CAWSPGYGYTF. DNA of the CDR3: TGTGCCTGGAGTCCGGGCTATGGCTACACCTTC.